This T cell receptor beta chain was observed in a study of control samples from healthy donors and cancer patients. Trimming left V 0 bases short and J 3 bases short, with 10 bases between. CDR1 and CDR2 from the germline V gene are SGHDT and YYEEEE. The CDR3 extends over 14 amino acids. The assay was immunoSEQ multiplex PCR, and TCRdb's table has in-frame clones only and misses some. The sample records 120,000 to 150,000 clones, over 85% being singletons. The V gene is TRBV5-6, the J gene TRBJ2-7; the D gene is possibly TRBD1 (6 bases). What was sequenced was blood. The clonotype comes from a man younger than 30 in good health. The CDR3: CASSLGQVFYEQYF. The CDR3 region has the DNA TGTGCCAGCAGCTTGGGACAGGTCTTCTACGAGCAGTACTTC. Filled out from reference TRBV5-6 and TRBJ2-7, the complete variable domain reads DAGVTQSPTHLIKTRGQQVTLRCSPKSGHDTVSWYQQALGQGPQFIFQYYEEEERQRGNFPDRFSGHQFPNYSSELNVNALLLGDSALYLCASSLGQVFYEQYFGPGTRLTVT.